The rows below give T cell receptor beta chains drawn from one sample of a study of cytomegalovirus exposure and HLA in healthy donors. The protocol was immunoSEQ multiplex PCR, while the TCRdb copy is restricted to in-frame clones and leaves out a portion. The table includes 160,000 or so clones, under 90% detected once. Sequencing input: PBMCs. The source is a man aged 25 to 40 in good health and CMV-seronegative. Each CDR3 is given with its conserved first and last residue. A D gene is named only where the DNA matches it firmly. Clone size appears in some rows only: once, few, many, or a class for an expanded clone.

abundance,j_gene,d_gene,len,v_gene,CDR3aa,CDR3nt
.,TRBJ2-7,TRBD2,13,TRBV9,CASSPGGSYEQYF,TGTGCCAGCAGCCCGGGAGGGTCCTACGAGCAGTACTTC
.,TRBJ1-5,TRBD1,15,TRBV19,CASTPTGGNIQPQHF,TGTGCCAGTACCCCGACAGGGGGAAATATCCAGCCCCAGCATTTT
.,TRBJ1-1,.,15,TRBV7-3,CASSLTGVRNTEAFF,TGTGCCAGCAGCTTAACAGGGGTCAGGAACACTGAAGCTTTCTTT
.,TRBJ2-7,.,13,TRBV2,CASSQDIGHEQYF,TGTGCCAGCAGTCAGGACATAGGACACGAGCAGTACTTC
once,TRBJ1-1,TRBD1,14,TRBV5-5,CASSPFTGDTEAFF,TGTGCCAGCAGCCCCTTCACAGGGGACACTGAAGCTTTCTTT
.,TRBJ2-5,.,11,TRBV14,CASSFRGTQYF,TGTGCCAGCAGCTTCAGGGGGACCCAGTACTTC
.,TRBJ1-2,TRBD1,15,TRBV7-3,CASSLEGQGTGGYTF,TGTGCCAGCAGCCTTGAGGGACAGGGGACGGGTGGCTACACCTTC
.,TRBJ2-7,TRBD1,15,TRBV30,CACTTGTGGFYEQYF,TGTGCCTGTACTACCGGGACAGGGGGCTTCTACGAGCAGTACTTC
.,TRBJ2-1,.,13,TRBV14,CASSEGRGNVQFF,TGTGCCAGCAGTGAGGGGAGGGGGAATGTGCAGTTCTTC
few,TRBJ2-7,.,14,TRBV30,CAWSIVGVSYEQYF,TGTGCCTGGAGTATAGTAGGGGTCTCCTACGAGCAGTACTTC
.,TRBJ1-2,.,19,TRBV15,CATSRDYGMDNRWRDGYTF,TGTGCCACCAGCAGAGATTACGGAATGGACAATCGGTGGAGAGATGGCTACACCTTC
.,TRBJ2-1,.,17,TRBV2,CASSERRMVSSYNEQFF,TGTGCCAGCAGTGAAAGGCGGATGGTTAGCTCCTACAATGAGCAGTTCTTC
once,TRBJ1-4,.,13,TRBV4-1,CASGLVTNEKLFF,TGCGCCAGCGGCTTGGTAACTAATGAAAAACTGTTTTTT
.,TRBJ1-1,.,16,TRBV28,CASSLPQAPGNTEAFF,TGTGCCAGCAGTTTACCCCAGGCCCCAGGGAACACTGAAGCTTTCTTT
.,TRBJ1-1,.,12,TRBV18,CASSRENTEAFF,TGTGCCAGCTCGAGAGAGAACACTGAAGCTTTCTTT
.,TRBJ2-7,.,13,TRBV6-5,CASSRGLSYEQYF,TGTGCCAGCAGTCGGGGGTTATCCTACGAGCAGTACTTC
.,TRBJ1-1,.,15,TRBV4-1,CASSSIRGRDTEAFF,TGCGCCAGCAGCTCTATCCGGGGTAGAGACACTGAAGCTTTCTTT
.,TRBJ1-2,TRBD1,16,TRBV9,CASSVGGDRAPGGYTF,TGTGCCAGCAGCGTAGGGGGTGACAGGGCACCGGGGGGCTACACCTTC
.,TRBJ1-5,TRBD1,15,TRBV9,CASSPAGTGLQPQHF,TGTGCCAGCAGCCCTGCCGGGACAGGGTTACAGCCCCAGCATTTT
few,TRBJ1-2,.,15,TRBV25-1,CASSDPWQDNYGYTF,TGTGCCAGCAGTGACCCTTGGCAGGATAACTATGGCTACACCTTC
.,TRBJ2-7,.,14,TRBV9,CASSVEQGLHEQYF,TGTGCCAGCAGCGTAGAACAGGGTTTACACGAGCAGTACTTC
.,TRBJ1-5,.,13,TRBV6-1,CASRTREHQPQHF,TGTGCCAGCAGGACCCGGGAACATCAGCCCCAGCATTTT
few,TRBJ1-1,.,15,TRBV18,CASSLHQGRDTEAFF,TGTGCCAGCTCACTACATCAGGGGAGGGACACTGAAGCTTTCTTT
.,TRBJ1-1,.,15,TRBV19,CASSPRWGGNTEAFF,TGTGCCAGTAGTCCTCGTTGGGGGGGGAACACTGAAGCTTTCTTT
.,TRBJ2-3,TRBD2,16,TRBV28,CASSLRVGGTTDTQYF,TGTGCCAGCAGTTTAAGGGTCGGGGGGACCACAGATACGCAGTATTTT
.,TRBJ1-1,.,13,TRBV7-2,CASSSGGYTEAFF,TGTGCCAGCAGCTCGGGGGGATACACTGAAGCTTTCTTT
.,TRBJ2-1,TRBD2,15,TRBV27,CASSPGGGMYNEQFF,TGTGCCAGCAGCCCCGGCGGGGGGATGTACAATGAGCAGTTCTTC
.,TRBJ2-7,TRBD2,22,TRBV23-1,CASSQSGLQDCPTSGRIHEQYF,TGCGCCAGCAGTCAATCAGGTTTGCAGGATTGTCCGACTAGCGGGAGAATACACGAGCAGTACTTC
once,TRBJ1-3,TRBD1,15,TRBV5-1,CASSRTGTAGNTIYF,TGCGCCAGCAGCCGAACCGGGACAGCTGGAAACACCATATATTTT
.,TRBJ2-3,.,13,TRBV7-3,CASSLGDPDTQYF,TGTGCCAGCAGCCTGGGCGATCCGGATACGCAGTATTTT
.,TRBJ1-1,.,14,TRBV6-5,CASSYSPSGTEAFF,TGTGCCAGCAGTTACTCTCCTTCAGGGACTGAAGCTTTCTTT
.,TRBJ2-1,TRBD1,16,TRBV15,CATSTLGQGVDNEQFF,TGTGCCACCAGCACCCTAGGACAGGGGGTGGACAATGAGCAGTTCTTC
.,TRBJ1-3,.,14,TRBV28,CATTRGGSGNTIYF,TGTGCCACCACTCGCGGAGGCTCTGGAAACACCATATATTTT
few,TRBJ1-4,.,15,TRBV10-3,CATRPQGTTNEKLFF,TGTGCCACCCGACCCCAGGGGACAACTAATGAAAAACTGTTTTTT
once,TRBJ2-7,TRBD1,13,TRBV7-8,CASSLGQNYEQYF,TGTGCCAGCAGCTTGGGACAGAACTACGAGCAGTACTTC
.,TRBJ1-4,.,15,TRBV14,CASSQDYSRNEKLFF,TGTGCCAGCAGCCAAGACTACAGCAGAAATGAAAAACTGTTTTTT
.,TRBJ2-1,.,13,TRBV2,CATSGIQYNEQFF,TGTGCCACCTCGGGGATTCAATACAATGAGCAGTTCTTC
few,TRBJ2-1,.,16,TRBV27,CASPTEERAAYNEQFF,TGTGCCAGCCCCACAGAAGAGCGGGCGGCCTACAATGAGCAGTTCTTC
.,TRBJ2-6,.,15,TRBV4-1,CASSQDGIGANVLTF,TGCGCCAGCAGCCAAGATGGCATCGGGGCCAACGTCCTGACTTTC
few,TRBJ1-4,.,13,TRBV9,CASSVVENEKLFF,TGTGCCAGCAGCGTAGTCGAGAATGAAAAACTGTTTTTT
.,TRBJ2-1,.,14,TRBV11-3,CASSLQGSYNEQFF,TGTGCCAGCAGCTTACAGGGCTCCTACAATGAGCAGTTCTTC
once,TRBJ2-7,.,13,TRBV7-6,CASSLGGDYEQYF,TGTGCCAGCAGCTTAGGGGGCGACTACGAGCAGTACTTC
.,TRBJ1-5,.,14,TRBV6-5,CASSYSGANQPQHF,TGTGCCAGCAGTTACTCAGGGGCCAATCAGCCCCAGCATTTT
.,TRBJ2-7,TRBD1,14,TRBV11-1,CASRAGTGFYEQYF,TGTGCCAGCAGGGCCGGGACAGGGTTTTACGAGCAGTACTTC
.,TRBJ2-3,.,14,TRBV19,CASSILPSTDTQYF,TGTGCCAGTAGTATCCTCCCTTCCACAGATACGCAGTATTTT